The source of this T cell receptor beta chain is a study of shared clonotypes between healthy human individuals. General study findings and limits: Donor scarcity curtailed the genetic and exposure-history diversity represented herein.

Sequencing was performed with immunoSEQ multiplex PCR; in TCRdb, only in-frame clones are kept and a portion is missing. The profile covers 450,000 to 550,000 clones, with about four fifths appearing a single time and approximately 12% taken by the ten largest. The V gene lost 0 bases and the J gene lost 8 bases, with 19 bases spanning the gap. The CDR3 contains 17 residues. The V gene's germline CDR1 is LGHNA and CDR2 YNFKEQ. In its sample, this clone was seen once. Its antigen is as yet unknown. The receptor comes from a woman aged 35 to 49 in good health. Some clones in this sample may be carry-over from other donors' samples. Sequencing used PBMCs. The gene calls are TRBV4-2 and TRBJ1-4; D is possibly TRBD1 (5 bases). The CDR3 bases are TGTGCCAGCAGCCAAGAGGGACCAGGGAGGGGTGGGGAAAAACTGTTTTTT. Amino acids: CASSQEGPGRGGEKLFF.